Below are 12 T cell receptor beta chains sequenced from a single sample in a study of T cell changes during pregnancy in multiple sclerosis (dated by TCRdb to the late 2010s). To prepare the library, the immunoSEQ multiplex PCR assay was applied. TCRdb's version of the immuneACCESS table is confined to in-frame rearrangements and falls short of the full clone set. An unresolved V gene accounts for under half of the shortfall where checked; the remainder is of unknown origin. The sample has about 54,000 clones on record, about 91% of them singletons. The leading ten clones occupy over 1% of the sample. The source material was peripheral blood, sampled after pregnancy. These receptors all stem from a female donor in good health, enrolled as a control in a pregnancy study.

This rearrangement joins TRBV6-1 to TRBJ1-1; 7 bases fit TRBD1. Germline trimming cut 6 bases from V and 7 bases from J; bases unmatched to any gene: 5. Germline lookup yields CDR1 MNHNS and CDR2 SASEGT. The CDR3 length is 12 residues. This chain's CDR3 is CASRTGLFEAFF. The CDR3 nucleotides are TGTGCCAGCAGGACAGGGCTATTTGAAGCTTTCTTT.

The chain is built from TRBV5-5 and TRBJ1-1, with D perhaps TRBD1 (6 bases). V gave up 2 bases and J gave up 0 bases, with 17 bases separating them. Germline V gives CDR1 SGHKS, CDR2 YYEKEE (reference sequence). CDR3 length: 17 residues. CDR3 bases: TGTGCCAGCAGCTTCGAGTACAACAGGGTTGTGAACACTGAAGCTTTCTTT. Its translation is CASSFEYNRVVNTEAFF. Based on the CDR3 plus reference TRBV5-5 and TRBJ1-1, the full variable domain is DAGVTQSPTHLIKTRGQQVTLRCSPISGHKSVSWYQQVLGQGPQFIFQYYEKEERGRGNFPDRFSARQFPNYSSELNVNALLLGDSALYLCASSFEYNRVVNTEAFFGQGTRLTVV.

The sample holds a few counts of this clone. The chain joins TRBV18 to TRBJ1-1; 10 bases align to TRBD1. Germline CDR1 is KGHSH and CDR2 is LQKENI. The ends lost 1 base at V and 7 bases at J; junction bases unmatched: 3. CDR3 length equals 14 residues. The CDR3 loop reads CASSPRQGANEAFF. CDR3 bases: TGTGCCAGCTCACCACGACAGGGGGCGAATGAAGCTTTCTTT.

DNA for the CDR3: TGTGCCTGGAGTTCGGACACGTCCAGTGAGCAGTTCTTC. Residues: CAWSSDTSSEQFF. The gene calls are TRBV30 and TRBJ2-1; weak D call: TRBD1 (5 bases). This CDR3 spans 13 amino acids. Trimming stripped 2 bases from V and 9 bases from J, with 14 bases between. CDR1 is GTSNPN, CDR2 SVGIG, per germline (reference sequence).

The rearrangement links TRBV5-8 to TRBJ2-7; TRBD1 matches at 8 bases. With 2 bases clipped from V and 1 base from J, the junction kept 2 bases outside the gene matches. The germline CDR1 and CDR2 sequences are SGHTS and YDEGEE. The CDR3 runs to 14 residues. The chain's CDR3 is CASSLGQGSYEQYF. The CDR3 DNA sequence: TGTGCCAGCAGCTTAGGACAGGGATCCTACGAGCAGTACTTC. Drawing the rest from reference TRBV5-8 and TRBJ2-7, the complete variable domain is EAGVTQSPTHLIKTRGQQATLRCSPISGHTSVYWYQQALGLGLQFLLWYDEGEERNRGNFPPRFSGRQFPNYSSELNVNALELEDSALYLCASSLGQGSYEQYFGPGTRLTVT.

V is TRBV29-1 and J is TRBJ2-7; a weak D match, TRBD1 (6 bases). Trimming took 6 bases from V and 5 from J, leaving 17 bases between them. The germline gives CDR1 SQVTM, CDR2 ANQGSEA. The CDR3 runs 13 residues. As DNA, the CDR3 is TGCAGCGTGGGGACACCAGGCTTGGACGAGCAGTACTTC. Its translation is CSVGTPGLDEQYF.

CDR3 in DNA: TGCGCCAGCAGCTTGCAATCCTCCAGGACAGGGGAGACGCAGTATTTT. This codes for CASSLQSSRTGETQYF. This chain connects TRBV5-1 to TRBJ2-3; 9 nucleotides line up with TRBD1. The germline V gene encodes CDR1 SGHRS and CDR2 YFSETQ. The CDR3 spans 16 residues. J was trimmed by 9 bases and V by 1 base; bases with no gene match: 12.

This rearrangement joins TRBV19 to TRBJ1-1; 8 nucleotides agree with TRBD1. CDR1 LNHDA and CDR2 SQIVND come from the germline V gene (reference sequence). The CDR3 runs 17 residues. The trim removed 5 bases at V and 3 bases at J, leaving 14 bases unmatched. The CDR3 nucleotides are TGTGCCAGTAGTTACCTGACAGGGGCGCAGAGGGACACTGAAGCTTTCTTT. It codes for CASSYLTGAQRDTEAFF.

V is TRBV27 and J is TRBJ2-3, with 10 bases that match TRBD2. The CDR3 spans 18 residues. In germline, CDR1 is MNHEY, CDR2 SMNVEV (reference sequence). Losses at the gene ends were 0 bases for V and 1 base for J; bases not matched to a gene: 7. The CDR3 loop is CASSLSGTSDWGTDTQYF. CDR3 coding DNA: TGTGCCAGCAGTTTATCCGGGACTAGCGATTGGGGCACAGATACGCAGTATTTT.

This chain uses TRBV7-2 with TRBJ1-2; weak D call: TRBD1 (6 bases). Germline values: CDR1 SGHTA, CDR2 FQGNSA. This CDR3 comprises 17 residues. Trimming removed 2 bases at V and 4 bases at J, with 20 bases between. The CDR3 sequence is CASSLPPWGGPIYGYTF. The CDR3 DNA is TGTGCCAGCAGCTTACCCCCATGGGGGGGGCCGATCTATGGCTACACCTTC.

This clone was observed a few times. This rearrangement joins TRBV27 to TRBJ1-2; 8 nucleotides agree with TRBD1. V trimming: 4 bases; J trimming: 4 bases; junction bases outside the gene matches: 5. Germline V gives CDR1 MNHEY, CDR2 SMNVEV (reference sequence). This CDR3 contains 14 residues. The CDR3 nucleotides are TGTGCCAGCAGTTCGACAGGGGTCACCTATGGCTACACCTTC. Its protein is CASSSTGVTYGYTF.

The chain recombines TRBV5-1 with TRBJ2-7, with D perhaps TRBD1 (6 bases). The V gene's germline CDR1 is SGHRS and CDR2 YFSETQ. The CDR3 covers 16 residues. The germline V and J ends were trimmed by 2 bases and 0 bases, with 15 bases remaining between them. CDR3 residues: CASSFAQGASSYEQYF. CDR3 DNA sequence: TGCGCCAGCAGCTTCGCACAGGGTGCCAGCTCCTACGAGCAGTACTTC.